This T cell receptor beta chain was recovered during a study of T cell responses to AZD1222 COVID-19 vaccine. Study details: Investigators merged groups given second doses at roughly 4 or roughly 12 weeks. The study, taken as a whole, reports: Elevations in Spike-specific TCR breadth and depth followed administration of two AZD1222 doses. Repertoire samples came only from after the peak T cell response.

Repertoires were generated with immunoSEQ multiplex PCR, while TCRdb's copy carries only in-frame clones and drops some. The data contain about 150,000 clones, about 91% of them singletons. Per the germline V gene, CDR1 is MNHEY and CDR2 is SVGEGT. This CDR3 has 15 residues. V lost 0 bases and J 2 bases, leaving 11 bases between the germline ends. In regard to this clone: The antigen is not known.

This specimen was peripheral blood, taken on day 0 of AZD1222 vaccination. The chain uses TRBV6-2 or TRBV6-3 and TRBJ2-7; D remains unclear. This receptor was obtained from an adult in good health. The CDR3 sequence: CASSYSSELPYEQYF. CDR3 DNA: TGTGCCAGCAGTTACTCGTCGGAGCTACCCTACGAGCAGTACTTC.